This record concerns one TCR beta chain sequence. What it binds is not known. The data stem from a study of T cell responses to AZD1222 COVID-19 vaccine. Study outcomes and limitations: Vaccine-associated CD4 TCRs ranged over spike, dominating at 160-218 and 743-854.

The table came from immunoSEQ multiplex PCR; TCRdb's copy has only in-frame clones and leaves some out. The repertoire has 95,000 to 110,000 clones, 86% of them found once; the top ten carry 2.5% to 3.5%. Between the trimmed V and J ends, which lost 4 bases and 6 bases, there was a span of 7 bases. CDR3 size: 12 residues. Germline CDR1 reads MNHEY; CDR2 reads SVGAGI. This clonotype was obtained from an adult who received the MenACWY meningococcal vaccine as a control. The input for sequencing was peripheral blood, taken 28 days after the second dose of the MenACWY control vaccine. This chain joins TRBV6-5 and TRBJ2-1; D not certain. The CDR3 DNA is TGTGCCAGCAGTTTGTCCGGCAATGAGCAGTTCTTC. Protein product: CASSLSGNEQFF.